This is a list of T cell receptor beta chains from one sample in a study of post-analysis software for immune sequencing data. TCRdb called the PCR reads again in MiXCR, with one record for every CDR3 protein. The sample has some 800,000 distinct CDR3 sequences; around 42% are singletons. The sequencing input was blood. The receptors derive from a girl between 5 and 17 years old with multiple sclerosis. The CDR3 runs from the conserved cysteine through the conserved F or W. Fields, in order: D gene, clone size, J gene, V gene, CDR3 DNA, CDR3 protein. A D gene is named only where the DNA matches it firmly. A row's size may be missing; if present it is once, few, many or a size class.

D: .; size: .; J: TRBJ2-1; V: TRBV29-1; DNA: TGCAGCGTTGACGGCGTGACCAATAAGCAGTTCTTC; CDR3: CSVDGVTNKQFF
D: TRBD2; size: .; J: TRBJ2-7; V: TRBV29-1; DNA: TGCAGCGTTCGCGGGAGTTTATACGAGCAGTACTTC; CDR3: CSVRGSLYEQYF
D: TRBD2; size: few; J: TRBJ2-3; V: TRBV29-1; DNA: TGCAGCGTTGAAGTGGGAGGGTTAGATACGCAGTATTTT; CDR3: CSVEVGGLDTQYF
D: .; size: .; J: TRBJ2-7; V: TRBV7-9; DNA: TGTGCCAGCAGCGACCTCCGTAGTGATAGGCAGTACTTC; CDR3: CASSDLRSDRQYF
D: TRBD1; size: few; J: TRBJ2-4; V: TRBV20-1; DNA: TGCAGTGCTAGAGGGGACAGGAGCCATCGAACAAAAAACATTCAGTACTTC; CDR3: CSARGDRSHRTKNIQYF
D: TRBD2; size: .; J: TRBJ2-3; V: TRBV29-1; DNA: TGCAGCGTTCACTCTAGCGGGAGGACAGATACGCAGTATTTT; CDR3: CSVHSSGRTDTQYF
D: TRBD1; size: few; J: TRBJ2-7; V: TRBV20-1; DNA: TGCAGTGCCGGAGGATTGACAGGGGGACTCGAGCAGTACTTC; CDR3: CSAGGLTGGLEQYF
D: .; size: .; J: TRBJ2-3; V: TRBV14; DNA: TGTGCCAGCAGCCATTTTGGTGGCCCAGATACGCAGTATTTT; CDR3: CASSHFGGPDTQYF
D: TRBD2; size: .; J: TRBJ2-3; V: TRBV20-1; DNA: TGCAGTGCTGAGACTAGCGGGCCATACGGAGATACGCAGTATTTT; CDR3: CSAETSGPYGDTQYF
D: .; size: few; J: TRBJ2-3; V: TRBV12-3/TRBV12-4; DNA: TGTGCCAGCAGTTTGGGTGGTTGTGATACGCAGTATTTT; CDR3: CASSLGGCDTQYF
D: TRBD2; size: once; J: TRBJ2-1; V: TRBV20-1; DNA: TGCAGTGCTGAGGGTCTAGCGGGAGGACTCGATGAGCAGTTCTTC; CDR3: CSAEGLAGGLDEQFF
D: TRBD1; size: few; J: TRBJ2-5; V: TRBV7-2; DNA: TGTGCCAGCAGCTGCACGGGACAGGACCAAGAGACCCAGTACTTC; CDR3: CASSCTGQDQETQYF
D: .; size: few; J: TRBJ1-1; V: TRBV4-3; DNA: TGCGCCAGCAGCCAAGAAGGGGAGGGGATGAGAGAAGCTTTCTTT; CDR3: CASSQEGEGMREAFF
D: TRBD2; size: few; J: TRBJ2-1; V: TRBV7-3; DNA: TGTGCCAGCAGCTCCGTGCATGGCGGGAGCCCCAATGAGCAGTTCTTC; CDR3: CASSSVHGGSPNEQFF
D: TRBD1; size: .; J: TRBJ1-2; V: TRBV4-1; DNA: TGCGCCAGCAGCCCCTCTACGGACAGGGGGATCTATGGCTACACCTTC; CDR3: CASSPSTDRGIYGYTF
D: TRBD2; size: few; J: TRBJ2-1; V: TRBV18; DNA: TGTGCCAGCTCACCACGGGCCAGCGGGAGGCATGATGAGCAGTTCTTC; CDR3: CASSPRASGRHDEQFF
D: TRBD1; size: few; J: TRBJ2-5; V: TRBV4-3; DNA: TGCGCCAGCAGCCAAGTAGTCGGGACAGGGGGCCCCCCTCAAGAGACCCAGTACTTC; CDR3: CASSQVVGTGGPPQETQYF
D: .; size: .; J: TRBJ1-6; V: TRBV20-1; DNA: TGCAGTGCCGGTACCGGCCCGCAGGGTTCCTATAATTCACCCCTCCACTTT; CDR3: CSAGTGPQGSYNSPLHF
D: .; size: .; J: TRBJ1-2; V: TRBV14; DNA: TGTGCCAGCAGCCAAGATCAAGGGGACGGCTACACCTTC; CDR3: CASSQDQGDGYTF
D: TRBD2; size: .; J: TRBJ2-5; V: TRBV30; DNA: TGTGCCTGGAGTCGGGTTAGCGGGAAGTGGGAGGCCCAGTACTTC; CDR3: CAWSRVSGKWEAQYF
D: .; size: .; J: TRBJ1-2; V: TRBV19; DNA: TGTGCCAGTAGCCCCGGGACGGCTCCCGACTATGGCTACACCTTC; CDR3: CASSPGTAPDYGYTF
D: TRBD2; size: few; J: TRBJ2-7; V: TRBV6-1; DNA: TGTGCCACCGGAGGACTAGCGTTCTCCTACGAGCAGTACTTC; CDR3: CATGGLAFSYEQYF
D: .; size: .; J: TRBJ2-4; V: TRBV6-5; DNA: TGTGCCAGCAGTTACTCCGGACTAGCCAAAAACATTCAGTACTTC; CDR3: CASSYSGLAKNIQYF
D: TRBD2; size: few; J: TRBJ2-3; V: TRBV7-9; DNA: TGTGCCAGCAGCCCCGTCAGCGGGGGGCCTTTTGATACGCAGTATTTT; CDR3: CASSPVSGGPFDTQYF